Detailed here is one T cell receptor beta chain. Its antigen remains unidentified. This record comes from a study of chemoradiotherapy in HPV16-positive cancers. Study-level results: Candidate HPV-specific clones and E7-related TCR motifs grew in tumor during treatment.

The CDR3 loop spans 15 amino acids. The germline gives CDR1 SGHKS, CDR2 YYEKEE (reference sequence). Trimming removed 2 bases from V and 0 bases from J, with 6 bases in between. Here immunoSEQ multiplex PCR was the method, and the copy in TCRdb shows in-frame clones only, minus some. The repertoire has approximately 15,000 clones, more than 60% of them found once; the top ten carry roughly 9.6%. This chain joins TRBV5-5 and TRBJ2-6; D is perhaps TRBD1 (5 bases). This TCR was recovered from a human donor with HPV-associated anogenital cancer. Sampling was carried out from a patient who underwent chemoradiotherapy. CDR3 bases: TGTGCCAGCAGCTTCGACAGCTCTGGGGCCAACGTCCTGACTTTC. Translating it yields CASSFDSSGANVLTF.